These 31 T cell receptor beta chains share one sample of origin, sequenced in a study of blood T cell repertoires in COVID-19 (dated by TCRdb to 2020 to 2021). Libraries came from the immunoSEQ multiplex PCR assay. In TCRdb, the immuneACCESS table is reduced to in-frame sequences with V and J assigned. These tables do not hold every clone; where another copy was compared, an unresolved V gene accounts for under half, and the others remain unexplained. Recorded for this sample are over 200,000 clones; about 94% of them occurred a single time. The top ten clonotypes cover around 0.84% of the sample. Input material: peripheral blood. These receptors were collected from a man aged 55 to 69 with COVID-19, enrolled during active disease.

The rearrangement links TRBV5-1 to TRBJ2-7; tentatively, D is TRBD2 (6 bases). Germline CDR1 SGHRS, CDR2 YFSETQ. The CDR3 loop spans 14 amino acids. V gave up 0 bases and J gave up 5 bases, with 12 bases separating them. The CDR3 DNA is TGCGCCAGCAGCTTGGCTTCGGGGGACCACGAGCAGTACTTC. This codes for CASSLASGDHEQYF. Drawing the rest from reference TRBV5-1 and TRBJ2-7, the complete variable domain is KAGVTQTPRYLIKTRGQQVTLSCSPISGHRSVSWYQQTPGQGLQFLFEYFSETQRNKGNFPGRFSGRQFSNSRSEMNVSTLELGDSALYLCASSLASGDHEQYFGPGTRLTVT.

The chain is built from TRBV19 and TRBJ2-1, with TRBD2 matching over 7 bases. The CDR3 contains 16 residues. Germline V gene lookup returns CDR1 LNHDA and CDR2 SQIVND (reference sequence). The V gene end was trimmed by 11 bases and the J gene end by 4 bases; junction bases not matched to a gene: 17. The CDR3 nucleotides are TGTGCCCTAGGACCACTTCCAAGGACTAGTTACAATGAGCAGTTCTTC. As protein: CALGPLPRTSYNEQFF.

The V and J genes are TRBV10-3 and TRBJ2-3; tentatively, D is TRBD2 (5 bases). The CDR3 has 14 amino acids. Germline V CDR1 and CDR2: ENHRY, SYGVKD. V was trimmed by 10 bases and J by 2 bases, leaving 16 bases between them. As DNA, the CDR3 is TGTGCCACCCTCTTTCGGGGATCCACAGATACGCAGTATTTT. Amino acid sequence: CATLFRGSTDTQYF.

To note about this clone: This same CDR3 is encoded by further DNA sequences in the sample. CDR3 loop: CASSLTVNTEAFF. In DNA form, the CDR3 reads TGTGCCAGCAGCCTCACAGTGAACACTGAAGCTTTCTTT. The gene calls are TRBV7-9 and TRBJ1-1; D not certain. Trimming shortened V by 5 bases and J by 0 bases, and 7 bases separated the two germline ends. Germline loops: CDR1 SEHNR, CDR2 FQNEAQ (reference sequence). There are 13 residues in the CDR3.

The rearrangement joins TRBV29-1 to TRBJ2-2; TRBD2 matches at 7 bases. J lost 7 bases, V lost 8 bases, and 10 bases had no gene match. Germline assignment: CDR1 SQVTM and CDR2 ANQGSEA. The CDR3 is 13 residues long. The CDR3 DNA reads TGCAGCCTTAGCTGGGGAGGGGACGGGGAGCTGTTTTTT. Its translation is CSLSWGGDGELFF.

This clone was detected once. The chain uses TRBV30 and TRBJ2-5, with 8 bases that match TRBD2. The V gene end was trimmed by 1 base and the J gene end by 5 bases; junction bases not matched to a gene: 3. Germline CDR1 is GTSNPN and CDR2 is SVGIG (reference sequence). This CDR3 spans 13 amino acids. The CDR3 sequence: CAWSGTSSETQYF. As DNA, the CDR3 is TGTGCCTGGAGTGGGACTAGCTCTGAGACCCAGTACTTC. Drawing the rest from reference TRBV30 and TRBJ2-5, the complete variable domain is SQTIHQWPATLVQPVGSPLSLECTVEGTSNPNLYWYRQAAGRGLQLLFYSVGIGQISSEVPQNLSASRPQDRQFILSSKKLLLSDSGFYLCAWSGTSSETQYFGPGTRLLVL.

This clone was seen just once. V and J are TRBV18 and TRBJ2-2; TRBD1 aligns across 8 bases. Germline lookup yields CDR1 KGHSH and CDR2 LQKENI. V dropped 3 bases and J dropped 3; count of bases not matched to a gene: 3. The CDR3 has 15 residues. The CDR3: CASSPNRGDTGELFF. CDR3 DNA: TGTGCCAGCTCACCCAACAGGGGGGACACCGGGGAGCTGTTTTTT.

This chain joins TRBV30 and TRBJ2-1, with 10 bases identical to TRBD2. The junction had 3 bases not matched to a gene; V was cut back by 4 bases and J by 0 bases. Germline CDR1 GTSNPN, CDR2 SVGIG (reference sequence). The CDR3 contains 15 residues. CDR3 nucleotide sequence: TGTGCCTGGACTAGCGGGGGTAGCTCCTACAATGAGCAGTTCTTC. Protein sequence: CAWTSGGSSYNEQFF.

The rearrangement joins TRBV19 to TRBJ1-2, with 10 bases aligning to TRBD1. CDR3 length: 13 residues. V shed 5 bases and J 10 bases; nucleotides not matched to a gene: 7. CDR1 and CDR2 (germline): LNHDA, SQIVND (reference sequence). The CDR3 loop is CASSPGQGTVYTF. The CDR3 bases are TGTGCCAGTAGTCCGGGACAGGGGACAGTCTACACCTTC.

The rearrangement uses TRBV27 and TRBJ2-7, with D perhaps TRBD2 (5 bases). With 7 bases removed from V and 6 bases from J, the gap between germline ends came to 16 bases. The CDR3 loop spans 13 amino acids. Germline V gives CDR1 MNHEY, CDR2 SMNVEV (reference sequence). CDR3 coding DNA: TGTGCCAGCACCTCCCGTCGGGCGGGCGAGCAGTACTTC. Residues: CASTSRRAGEQYF.

This clone occurred a few times. This rearrangement joins TRBV7-3 to TRBJ2-3; D is uncertain. Germline CDR1 SGHTA, CDR2 FQGTGA. Between the trimmed V and J ends, which lost 2 bases and 1 base, there was a span of 10 bases. The length of the CDR3 is 15 residues. CDR3 protein: CASSLLSIGTDTQYF. The CDR3 DNA reads as TGTGCCAGCAGCTTACTATCGATTGGCACAGATACGCAGTATTTT. Filled out from reference TRBV7-3 and TRBJ2-3, the complete variable domain reads GAGVSQTPSNKVTEKGKYVELRCDPISGHTALYWYRQSLGQGPEFLIYFQGTGAADDSGLPNDRFFAVRPEGSVSTLKIQRTERGDSAVYLCASSLLSIGTDTQYFGPGTRLTVL.

V is TRBV28 and J is TRBJ1-2; 8 bases fit TRBD1. Germline CDR1 is MDHEN and CDR2 is SYDVKM. The V segment lost 3 bases and the J segment 6 bases; nucleotides outside the gene matches: 3. The CDR3 covers 13 residues. CDR3 protein: CASSLDRVDGYTF. In DNA, the CDR3 is TGTGCCAGCAGTTTGGACAGGGTGGATGGCTACACCTTC.

V is TRBV24-1 and J is TRBJ2-3; 7 nucleotides align to TRBD1. The junction had 10 bases not matched to a gene; V was cut back by 4 bases and J by 4 bases. The CDR3 is made up of 16 amino acids. The germline gives CDR1 KGHDR, CDR2 SFDVKD. CDR3 nucleotides: TGTGCCACCAGTGACCCCTCGACAGGGTGGTCAGATACGCAGTATTTT. It is translated as CATSDPSTGWSDTQYF.

The chain has TRBV2 and TRBJ2-3, with 8 positions matching TRBD1. This CDR3 has 13 residues. Germline CDR1 SNHLY, CDR2 FYNNEI. V trimming: 6 bases; J trimming: 4 bases; junction bases outside the gene matches: 3. CDR3 in DNA: TGTGCCAGCAGCAGGGGGCGTGCAGATACGCAGTATTTT. It encodes CASSRGRADTQYF.

The chain combines TRBV2 with TRBJ1-4, with D perhaps matching TRBD1 (5 bases). CDR3 length equals 12 residues. Germline V gene lookup returns CDR1 SNHLY and CDR2 FYNNEI. Trimming pared 6 bases from V and 7 bases from J, leaving 9 bases between. The CDR3 DNA follows: TGTGCCAGCAGCCCCGACAGTGAAAAACTGTTTTTT. Protein product: CASSPDSEKLFF.

This rearrangement joins TRBV6-2 or TRBV6-3 to TRBJ2-1; 15 nucleotides align to TRBD2. With 4 bases clipped from V and 12 bases from J, the junction kept 16 bases outside the gene matches. Germline V gene lookup returns CDR1 MNHEY and CDR2 SVGEGT. The CDR3 spans 18 residues. In DNA, the CDR3 is TGTGCCAGCAGTTCAGGACTAGCGGGAGGGAGAAAAGTTTTAGGGCAGTTCTTC. This sequence encodes CASSSGLAGGRKVLGQFF.

This chain joins TRBV19 and TRBJ1-3; 7 bases map to TRBD1. The CDR3 is 15 amino acids. V gave up 1 base and J gave up 0 bases; unmatched junction bases: 0. CDR1 and CDR2 from the germline V gene are LNHDA and SQIVND (reference sequence). CDR3 protein: CASSIGQGSGNTIYF. The CDR3 DNA reads TGTGCCAGTAGTATAGGACAGGGCTCTGGAAACACCATATATTTT. The whole variable domain, filled in from reference TRBV19 and TRBJ1-3, reads DGGITQSPKYLFRKEGQNVTLSCEQNLNHDAMYWYRQDPGQGLRLIYYSQIVNDFQKGDIAEGYSVSREKKESFPLTVTSAQKNPTAFYLCASSIGQGSGNTIYFGEGSWLTVV.

This chain uses TRBV10-3 with TRBJ2-7, with TRBD2 matching over 11 bases. The germline V gene encodes CDR1 ENHRY and CDR2 SYGVKD. CDR3 length: 18 amino acids. Unmatched junction bases numbered 9, after V lost 0 bases and J lost 2 bases. CDR3 nucleotides: TGTGCCATCAGTGAGTCCGGCCTAGCGGGAGGAAGACCCTACGAGCAGTACTTC. Encoded protein: CAISESGLAGGRPYEQYF.

This clone was counted a single time. V is TRBV4-3 and J is TRBJ2-3, with a weak D call TRBD2 (5 bases). Trimming took off 2 bases at V and 3 bases at J, with 12 bases between the two ends. The germline CDR1 and CDR2 sequences are LGHNA and YSLEER. This CDR3 comprises 15 residues. The CDR3 here is CASSQSLGLTDTQYF. Written as DNA, the CDR3 is TGCGCCAGCAGCCAAAGTCTAGGACTGACAGATACGCAGTATTTT.

Points on this clone: One end of the junction fails to match germline, which may point to a read error. The rearrangement joins TRBV19 to TRBJ2-1, with 8 bases fitting TRBD2. The CDR3 runs to 17 residues. Germline CDR1 reads LNHDA; CDR2 reads SQIVND (reference sequence). This CDR3 is CASSRQTGGRTYNEQFF. As DNA, the CDR3 is TGTGCCAGCAGTAGACAGACGGGGGGGCGTACCTACAATGAGCAGTTCTTC.

The rearrangement joins TRBV7-6 to TRBJ2-7; D perhaps matches TRBD2 (5 bases). Germline assignment: CDR1 SGHVS and CDR2 FNYEAQ. Trimming took 4 bases from V and 0 from J, leaving 16 bases between them. This CDR3 has 16 amino acids. In DNA form, the CDR3 reads TGTGCCAGCAGCTCCCGGGGTGGGATCCTCTCCTACGAGCAGTACTTC. It codes for CASSSRGGILSYEQYF.

The chain recombines TRBV7-2 with TRBJ2-2; 10 bases line up with TRBD1. V trimming: 6 bases; J trimming: 7 bases; junction bases outside the gene matches: 5. This CDR3 is built from 14 residues. Germline CDR1 and CDR2: SGHTA and FQGNSA. The CDR3 region is CASSPTGGIGELFF. The CDR3, as DNA: TGTGCCAGCAGTCCGACAGGGGGCATCGGGGAGCTGTTTTTT.

The gene calls are TRBV6-4 and TRBJ2-4; TRBD2 is a possible D gene (5 bases). The germline CDR1 and CDR2 sequences are MRHNA and SNTAGT. V gave up 4 bases and J gave up 5 bases, with 6 bases separating them. The CDR3 runs to 12 residues. As DNA, the CDR3 is TGTGCCAGCAGTGCGAGGGAAAACATTCAGTACTTC. Amino acids: CASSARENIQYF.

V and J are TRBV12-3 or TRBV12-4 and TRBJ1-3, with D uncertain. The CDR3 has 13 amino acids. V was trimmed by 2 bases and J by 6 bases, leaving 8 bases between them. CDR3: CASSLTRQNTIYF. The CDR3 DNA sequence: TGTGCCAGCAGTTTAACTCGCCAAAACACCATATATTTT.

The chain carries TRBV9 and TRBJ1-3; 12 bases agree with TRBD1. Germline trimming cut 4 bases from V and 2 bases from J; bases unmatched to any gene: 7. This CDR3 is 17 amino acids long. The germline V gene encodes CDR1 SGDLS and CDR2 YYNGEE. The CDR3: CASSSSRDRGPGNTIYF. The DNA for the CDR3 is TGTGCCAGCAGCTCCAGCCGGGACAGGGGGCCTGGAAACACCATATATTTT.

The chain is built from TRBV10-3 and TRBJ1-2; tentative D call: TRBD1 (5 bases). This CDR3 comprises 13 residues. The V gene's germline CDR1 is ENHRY and CDR2 SYGVKD. The V end lost 3 bases, the J end lost 4 bases, and 9 bases lay between the germline ends. The CDR3 loop reads CAISDMGLYGYTF. In nucleotides, the CDR3 is TGTGCCATCAGTGACATGGGGCTCTATGGCTACACCTTC.

The CDR3 loop reads CASSSQGALSYEQYF. In DNA form, the CDR3 reads TGTGCCAGCAGTTCTCAGGGGGCCCTATCCTACGAGCAGTACTTC. This chain connects TRBV11-2 to TRBJ2-7; 8 positions agree with TRBD1. Germline assignment: CDR1 SGHAT and CDR2 FQNNGV. With 6 bases clipped from V and 1 base from J, the junction kept 8 bases outside the gene matches. CDR3 length: 15 residues.

The chain employs TRBV6-1 and TRBJ2-2; 12 nucleotides match TRBD2. The length of the CDR3 is 20 residues. Germline V gene lookup returns CDR1 MNHNS and CDR2 SASEGT. Trimming removed 4 bases from V and 6 bases from J; junction bases left unmatched: 18. Written as DNA, the CDR3 is TGTGCCAGCAGTGCGGTGGAGGGAGGACTAGCGGGAAGTTTTGCCGGGGAGCTGTTTTTT. Its translation: CASSAVEGGLAGSFAGELFF.

This chain joins TRBV18 and TRBJ2-7; no reliable D call. The CDR3 length is 12 residues. The V gene lost 2 bases and the J gene lost 5 bases, with 7 bases spanning the gap. Germline V gene data show CDR1 as KGHSH and CDR2 as LQKENI. The CDR3 DNA is TGTGCCAGCTCACCAACGATAGACGAGCAGTACTTC. Translating it yields CASSPTIDEQYF.

The CDR3: CASSFVTSATTDTQYF. CDR3 coding DNA: TGTGCCAGCAGTTTTGTCACTAGCGCTACAACAGATACGCAGTATTTT. The chain uses TRBV6-2 or TRBV6-3 and TRBJ2-3; 7 nucleotides line up with TRBD2. From germline, CDR1 is MNHEY and CDR2 SVGEGT. The CDR3 covers 16 residues. Trimming cost V 4 bases and J 3 bases; bases outside gene matches: 10.

The chain recombines TRBV2 with TRBJ2-7, with a tentative D call TRBD2 (5 bases). Per germline, CDR1 SNHLY and CDR2 FYNNEI. CDR3 length: 12 amino acids. V was trimmed by 7 bases and J by 6 bases, leaving 13 bases between them. The CDR3 region is CASMGERPEQYF. The CDR3 coding sequence is TGTGCCAGCATGGGAGAAAGACCCGAGCAGTACTTC.